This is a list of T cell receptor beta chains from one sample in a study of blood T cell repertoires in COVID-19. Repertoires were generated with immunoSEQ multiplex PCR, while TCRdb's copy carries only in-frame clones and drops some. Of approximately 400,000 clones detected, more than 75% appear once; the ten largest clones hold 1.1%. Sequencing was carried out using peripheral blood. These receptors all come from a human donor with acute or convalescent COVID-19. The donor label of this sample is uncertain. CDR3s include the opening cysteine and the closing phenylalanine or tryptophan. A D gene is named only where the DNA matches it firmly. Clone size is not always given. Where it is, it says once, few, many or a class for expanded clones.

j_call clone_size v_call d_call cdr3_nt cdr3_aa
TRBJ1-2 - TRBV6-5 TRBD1 TGTGCCAGCAGTACAGGGGAAGGCTACACCTTC CASSTGEGYTF
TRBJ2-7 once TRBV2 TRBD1 TGTGCCAGCAGTGAGGAGGGACAGGGGATATACGAGCAGTACTTC CASSEEGQGIYEQYF
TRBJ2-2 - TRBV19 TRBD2 TGTGCCAGCCAAGGACTAGCGGGAGGCACTTTTAGCGGGGAGCTGTTTTTT CASQGLAGGTFSGELFF
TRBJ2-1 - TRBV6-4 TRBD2 TGTGCCAGCAGTGAAGATCCTAGCGGGACTCTCTACAATGAGCAGTTCTTC CASSEDPSGTLYNEQFF
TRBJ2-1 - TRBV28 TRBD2 TGTGCCAGCAGGCTTCGGGGACTAGCGCCGTTGAGCTCCTACAATGAGCAGTTCTTC CASRLRGLAPLSSYNEQFF
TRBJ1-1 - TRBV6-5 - TGTGCCAGCAGTTACTCCGCAGGTTTCACTGAAGCTTTCTTT CASSYSAGFTEAFF
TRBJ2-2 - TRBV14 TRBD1 TGTGCCAGCAGCCAATTCCGGGACAGGAGGTCCGGGGAGCTGTTTTTT CASSQFRDRRSGELFF
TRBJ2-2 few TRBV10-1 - TGCGCCAGCAGCTTTAATCCAGGGTTCGGAATCGGGGAGCTGTTTTTT CASSFNPGFGIGELFF
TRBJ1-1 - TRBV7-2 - TGTGCCAGCAGCTTAGTCCGCAGGGCCACTGAAGCTTTCTTT CASSLVRRATEAFF
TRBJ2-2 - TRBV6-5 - TGTGCCAGCAGTTCCCTCGACAGTTCGAACACCGGGGAGCTGTTTTTT CASSSLDSSNTGELFF
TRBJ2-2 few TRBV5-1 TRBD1 TGCGCCAGCAGCCAGAGGACAGGGTACACCGGGGAGCTGTTTTTT CASSQRTGYTGELFF
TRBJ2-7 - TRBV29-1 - TGCAGCGTCGGCACCACCGGACAGATCTACGAGCAGTACTTC CSVGTTGQIYEQYF
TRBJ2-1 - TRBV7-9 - TGTGCCAGCAGCTCCGGGTGGTACAATGAGCAGTTCTTC CASSSGWYNEQFF
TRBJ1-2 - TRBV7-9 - TGTGCCAGCAGCTTGGGGCCTAACTATGGCTACACCTTC CASSLGPNYGYTF
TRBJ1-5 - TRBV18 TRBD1 TGTGCCAGCTCACGACAGGGAAATCAGCCCCAGCATTTT CASSRQGNQPQHF
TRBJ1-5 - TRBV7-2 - TGTGCCAGCAGCTTAGTAGCAGGGGTTCAGCCCCAGCATTTT CASSLVAGVQPQHF
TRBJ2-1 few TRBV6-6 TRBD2 TGTGCCAGCAGGAACGGGGGGGCCAGGAATGAGCAGTTCTTC CASRNGGARNEQFF